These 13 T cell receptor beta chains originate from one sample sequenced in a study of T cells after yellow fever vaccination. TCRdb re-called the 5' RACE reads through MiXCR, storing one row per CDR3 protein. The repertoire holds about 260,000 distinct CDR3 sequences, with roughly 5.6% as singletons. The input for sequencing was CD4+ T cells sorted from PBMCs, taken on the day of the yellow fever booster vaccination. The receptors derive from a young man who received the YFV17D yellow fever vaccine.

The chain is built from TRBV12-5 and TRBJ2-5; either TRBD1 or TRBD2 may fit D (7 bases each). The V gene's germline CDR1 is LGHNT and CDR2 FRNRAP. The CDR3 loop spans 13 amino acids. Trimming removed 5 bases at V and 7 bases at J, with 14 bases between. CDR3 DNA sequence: TGTGCTAGTGGTCAGGGGGGGCCAGGGACCCAGTACTTC. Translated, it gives CASGQGGPGTQYF.

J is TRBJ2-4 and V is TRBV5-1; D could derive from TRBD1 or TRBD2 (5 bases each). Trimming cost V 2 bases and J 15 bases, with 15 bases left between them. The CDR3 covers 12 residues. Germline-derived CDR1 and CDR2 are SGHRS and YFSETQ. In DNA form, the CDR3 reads TGCGCCAGCAGCTTCAACACGGGGCTTCGGTACTTC. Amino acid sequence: CASSFNTGLRYF.

For the CDR3, the DNA is TGTGCCAGCAGCCAAGTTGGCCCGGGGGAGCAGTACTTC. It translates to CASSQVGPGEQYF. The chain combines TRBV3-1 with TRBJ2-7, with D perhaps matching TRBD2 (5 bases). Germline V gene sequence: CDR1 LGHDT, CDR2 YNNKEL (reference sequence). Trimming cost V 1 base and J 7 bases, with 11 bases left between them. The CDR3 is made up of 13 amino acids.

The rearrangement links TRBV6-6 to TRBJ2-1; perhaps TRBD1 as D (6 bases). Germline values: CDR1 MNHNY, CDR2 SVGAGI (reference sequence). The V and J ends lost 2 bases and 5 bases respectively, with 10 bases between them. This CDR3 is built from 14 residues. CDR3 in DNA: TGTGCCAGCAGTTACGGTCAGGGGAACAATGAGCAGTTCTTC. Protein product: CASSYGQGNNEQFF.

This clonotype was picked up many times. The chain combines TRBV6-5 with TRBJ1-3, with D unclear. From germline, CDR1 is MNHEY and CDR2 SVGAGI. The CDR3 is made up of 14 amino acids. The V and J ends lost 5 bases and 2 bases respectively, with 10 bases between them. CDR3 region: CASSQTRPGNTIYF. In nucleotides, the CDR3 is TGTGCCAGCAGTCAAACACGGCCTGGAAACACCATATATTTT.

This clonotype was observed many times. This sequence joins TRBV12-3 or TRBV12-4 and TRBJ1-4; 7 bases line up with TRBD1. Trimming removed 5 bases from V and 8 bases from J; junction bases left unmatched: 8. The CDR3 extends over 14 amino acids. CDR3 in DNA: TGTGCCAGCAGTCACCCGACAGGGCACGAAAAACTGTTTTTT. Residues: CASSHPTGHEKLFF.

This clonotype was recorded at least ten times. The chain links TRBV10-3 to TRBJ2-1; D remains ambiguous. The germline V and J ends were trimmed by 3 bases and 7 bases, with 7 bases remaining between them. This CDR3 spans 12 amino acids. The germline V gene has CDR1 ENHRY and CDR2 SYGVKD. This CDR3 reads CAISDFPNEQFF. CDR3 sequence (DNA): TGTGCCATCAGTGACTTCCCAAATGAGCAGTTCTTC.

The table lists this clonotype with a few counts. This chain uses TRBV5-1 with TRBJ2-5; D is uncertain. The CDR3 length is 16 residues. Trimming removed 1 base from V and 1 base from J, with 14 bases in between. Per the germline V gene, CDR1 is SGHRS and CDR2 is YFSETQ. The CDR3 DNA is TGCGCCAGCAGCTTGAGCCCCCTTGCCCTCCAAGAGACCCAGTACTTC. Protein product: CASSLSPLALQETQYF.

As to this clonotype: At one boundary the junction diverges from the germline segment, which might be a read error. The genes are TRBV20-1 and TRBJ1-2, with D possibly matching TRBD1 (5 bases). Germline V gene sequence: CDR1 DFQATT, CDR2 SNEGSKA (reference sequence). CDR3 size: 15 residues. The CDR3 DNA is TGCAGTGCTAGAGATCCAGCCGGGGCTAACGATGGCTACACCTTC. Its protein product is CSARDPAGANDGYTF.

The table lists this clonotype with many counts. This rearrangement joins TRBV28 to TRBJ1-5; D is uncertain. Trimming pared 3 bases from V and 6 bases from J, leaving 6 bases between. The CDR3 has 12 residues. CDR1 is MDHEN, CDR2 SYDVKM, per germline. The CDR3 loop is CASSFLGQPQHF. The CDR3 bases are TGTGCCAGCAGTTTTTTAGGTCAGCCCCAGCATTTT.

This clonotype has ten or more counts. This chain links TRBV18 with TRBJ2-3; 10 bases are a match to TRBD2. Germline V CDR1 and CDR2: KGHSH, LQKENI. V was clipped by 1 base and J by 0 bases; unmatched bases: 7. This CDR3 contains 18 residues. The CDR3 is CASSPRASGGASTDTQYF. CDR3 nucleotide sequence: TGTGCCAGCTCACCACGAGCTAGCGGGGGTGCTAGCACAGATACGCAGTATTTT.

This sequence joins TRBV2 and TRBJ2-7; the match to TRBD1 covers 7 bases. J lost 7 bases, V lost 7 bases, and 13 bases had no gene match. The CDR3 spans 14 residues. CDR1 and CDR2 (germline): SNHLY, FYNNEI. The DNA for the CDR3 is TGTGCCAGCATTCGACAGGGAGTGCTGAGAGAGCAGTACTTC. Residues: CASIRQGVLREQYF.

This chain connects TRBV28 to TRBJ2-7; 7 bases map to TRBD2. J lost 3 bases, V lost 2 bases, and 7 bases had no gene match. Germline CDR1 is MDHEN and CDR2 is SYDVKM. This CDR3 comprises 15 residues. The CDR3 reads CASSLGGAGDYEQYV. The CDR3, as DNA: TGTGCCAGCAGTTTAGGAGGGGCGGGAGACTACGAGCAGTACGTC.